This TCR beta chain was captured by sequencing in a study of T cell responses to AZD1222 COVID-19 vaccine. Study findings and constraints: Dominant CD4 TCR responses targeted spike regions 160-218 and 743-854.

This clone was detected a few times. The antigen is not known. Measured with immunoSEQ multiplex PCR; TCRdb has only the in-frame clones, and not every one. Of about 100,000 clones in the sample, 88% were seen once. The V gene's germline CDR1 is MDHEN and CDR2 SYDVKM. V was clipped by 4 bases and J by 4 bases, with 7 bases between them. The CDR3 consists of 12 residues. The receptor's source is an adult in good health. The specimen comprised peripheral blood, sampled on day 0 of AZD1222 vaccination. J is TRBJ1-1 and V is TRBV28; D not resolved. CDR3 loop: CASSYRGTEAFF. CDR3 sequence (DNA): TGTGCCAGCAGTTACAGAGGCACTGAAGCTTTCTTT.